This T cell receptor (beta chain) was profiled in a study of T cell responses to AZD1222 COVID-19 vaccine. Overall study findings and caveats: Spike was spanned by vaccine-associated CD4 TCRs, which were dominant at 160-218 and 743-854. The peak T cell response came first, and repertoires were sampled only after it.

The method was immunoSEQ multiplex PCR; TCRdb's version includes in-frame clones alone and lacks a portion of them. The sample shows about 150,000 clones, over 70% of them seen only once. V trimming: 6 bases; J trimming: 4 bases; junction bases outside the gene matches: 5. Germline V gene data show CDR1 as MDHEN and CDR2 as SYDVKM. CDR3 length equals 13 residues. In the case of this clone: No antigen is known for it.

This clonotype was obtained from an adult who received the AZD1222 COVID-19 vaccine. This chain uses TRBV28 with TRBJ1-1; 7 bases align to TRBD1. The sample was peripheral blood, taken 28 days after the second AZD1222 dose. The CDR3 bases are TGTGCCAGCAGAGATACAGGGGCCACTGAAGCTTTCTTT. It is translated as CASRDTGATEAFF.